The clone carrying this T cell receptor (beta chain) was detected once. The sample originates from a study of CD8+ T cells in alopecia areata. Across the study: Those patients who were treated received oral tofacitinib, which was given at 5 to 10 mg twice daily for moderate-to-severe alopecia areata.

cDNA serving as the sequencing template came from extracted, reverse transcribed RNA. Repertoires were generated with immunoSEQ multiplex PCR, while TCRdb's copy carries only in-frame clones and drops some. This sample has about 260,000 clones, with about three fifths found just once. The V end was cut by 2 bases, the J end by 4 bases, with 14 bases between. This CDR3 spans 14 amino acids. Germline assignment: CDR1 SQVTM and CDR2 ANQGSEA. Treatment indicated: oral pan-JAK inhibitor, 5-10 mg twice daily. This receptor was taken from a human donor with alopecia areata. The rearrangement uses TRBV29-1 and TRBJ1-1, with D possibly matching TRBD1 (5 bases). The source was CD4+ T cells sorted from blood, collected around week 54, from a patient treated with tofacitinib. CDR3 DNA sequence: TGCAGCGTTGAACCCCGCCAGGGTGCCACTGAAGCTTTCTTT. Its protein product is CSVEPRQGATEAFF.